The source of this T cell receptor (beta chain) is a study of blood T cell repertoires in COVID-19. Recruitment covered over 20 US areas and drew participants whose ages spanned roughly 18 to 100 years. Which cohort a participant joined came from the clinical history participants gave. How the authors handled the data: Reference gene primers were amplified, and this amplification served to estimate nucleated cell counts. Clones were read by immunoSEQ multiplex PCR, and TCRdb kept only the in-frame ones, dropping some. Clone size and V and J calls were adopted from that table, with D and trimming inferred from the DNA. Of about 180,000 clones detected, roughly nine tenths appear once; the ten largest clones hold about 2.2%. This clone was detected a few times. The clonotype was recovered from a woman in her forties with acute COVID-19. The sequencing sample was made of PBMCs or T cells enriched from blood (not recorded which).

CDR3 DNA: TGTGCCAGCAGGCTAACAGGGGGCTCCTACAATGAGCAGTTCTTC. This codes for CASRLTGGSYNEQFF. The V and J genes are TRBV6-5 and TRBJ2-1; 8 nucleotides align to TRBD1. CDR3 length: 15 amino acids. V dropped 6 bases and J dropped 0; count of bases not matched to a gene: 4. The germline V gene encodes CDR1 MNHEY and CDR2 SVGAGI.